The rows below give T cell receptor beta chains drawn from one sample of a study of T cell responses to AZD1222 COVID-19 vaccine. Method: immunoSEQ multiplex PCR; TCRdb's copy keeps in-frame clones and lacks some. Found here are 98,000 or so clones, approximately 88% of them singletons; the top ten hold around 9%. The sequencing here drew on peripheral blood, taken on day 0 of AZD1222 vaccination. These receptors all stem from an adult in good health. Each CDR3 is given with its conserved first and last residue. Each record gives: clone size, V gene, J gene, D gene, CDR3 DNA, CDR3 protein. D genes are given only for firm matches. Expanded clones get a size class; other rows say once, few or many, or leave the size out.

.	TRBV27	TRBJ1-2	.	TGTGCCAGCAGTCCCTCAGGGTACTATGGCTACACCTTC	CASSPSGYYGYTF
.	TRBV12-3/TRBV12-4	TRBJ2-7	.	TGTGCCAGCAGTCTCCCGGAGCGATACGAGCAGTACTTC	CASSLPERYEQYF
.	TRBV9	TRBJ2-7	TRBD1	TGTGCCAGCAGCGTCAGGTTAGAGGGGGCGTGGGACGAGCAGTACTTC	CASSVRLEGAWDEQYF
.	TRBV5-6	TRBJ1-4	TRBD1	TGTGCCAGCAGCTTGTCCGGGACAGCAACTAATGAAAAACTGTTTTTT	CASSLSGTATNEKLFF
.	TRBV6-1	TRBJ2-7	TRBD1	TGTGCCAGCAGTGAAGGACAGGGGGCAGGGTACGAGCAGTACTTC	CASSEGQGAGYEQYF
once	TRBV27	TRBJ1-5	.	TGTGCCAGCAGTTTAAGTGGGCGCAATCAGCCCCAGCATTTT	CASSLSGRNQPQHF
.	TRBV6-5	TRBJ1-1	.	TGTACCAGCAAAGGGGGGCTCACTGAAGCTTTCTTT	CTSKGGLTEAFF
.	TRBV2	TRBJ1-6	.	TGTGCCAGCAAAAGGGGGGAAGCTAATTCACCCCTCCACTTT	CASKRGEANSPLHF
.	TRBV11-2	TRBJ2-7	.	TGTGCCAGCAGCTTAGCTGGACCCAACCTCTACGAGCAGTACTTC	CASSLAGPNLYEQYF
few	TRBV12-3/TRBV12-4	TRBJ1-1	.	TGTGCCAGCATGGAGAGGGCGACTGAAGCTTTCTTT	CASMERATEAFF
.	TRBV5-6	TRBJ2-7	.	TGTGCCAGCAGCGGAGACAGGGAGGCCTACGAGCAGTACTTC	CASSGDREAYEQYF
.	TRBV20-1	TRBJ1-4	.	TGCAGTGCTAGTCCTATGACGACCCATAATGAAAAACTGTTTTTT	CSASPMTTHNEKLFF
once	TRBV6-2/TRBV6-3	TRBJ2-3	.	TGTGCCAGCAGCCCCCGCGGGGTCACAGATACGCAGTATTTT	CASSPRGVTDTQYF
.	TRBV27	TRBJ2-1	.	TGTGCCAGCAGTCGTCCTTATAGCGGAAGCTCCTACAATGAGCAGTTCTTC	CASSRPYSGSSYNEQFF
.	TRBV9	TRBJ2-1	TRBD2	TGTGCCAGCAGCGTACTAACTAGCGGGAGCAATGAGCAGTTCTTC	CASSVLTSGSNEQFF
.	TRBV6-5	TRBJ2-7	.	TGTGCCAGCAGTTACCCGGGGGCCTACGAGCAGTACTTC	CASSYPGAYEQYF
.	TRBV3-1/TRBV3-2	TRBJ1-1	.	TGTGCCAGCAGCCCTAGGTGGGCAGGGACTAGGAACACTGAAGCTTTCTTT	CASSPRWAGTRNTEAFF
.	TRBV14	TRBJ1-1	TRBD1	TGTGCCAGCAGCCCGACAGGGGGGTTTGTTCGAGCTTTCTTT	CASSPTGGFVRAFF